The sequence of this T cell receptor (beta chain) was determined in a study of blood T cell repertoires in COVID-19. Germline V gene data show CDR1 as PRHDT and CDR2 as FYEKMQ (reference sequence). V was clipped by 5 bases and J by 0 bases, with 11 bases between them. This CDR3 region has 14 residues. The table came from immunoSEQ multiplex PCR; TCRdb's copy has only in-frame clones and leaves some out. Of about 180,000 clones listed, about 81% are singletons. This sequence was found in a woman aged 80 or over with COVID-19, enrolled during active disease. Sequencing used peripheral blood. This sequence joins TRBV13 and TRBJ2-7; no clear D gene. DNA for the CDR3: TGTGCCAGCAGCGCTAGTGCTCCCTCCTACGAGCAGTACTTC. Its protein product is CASSASAPSYEQYF.